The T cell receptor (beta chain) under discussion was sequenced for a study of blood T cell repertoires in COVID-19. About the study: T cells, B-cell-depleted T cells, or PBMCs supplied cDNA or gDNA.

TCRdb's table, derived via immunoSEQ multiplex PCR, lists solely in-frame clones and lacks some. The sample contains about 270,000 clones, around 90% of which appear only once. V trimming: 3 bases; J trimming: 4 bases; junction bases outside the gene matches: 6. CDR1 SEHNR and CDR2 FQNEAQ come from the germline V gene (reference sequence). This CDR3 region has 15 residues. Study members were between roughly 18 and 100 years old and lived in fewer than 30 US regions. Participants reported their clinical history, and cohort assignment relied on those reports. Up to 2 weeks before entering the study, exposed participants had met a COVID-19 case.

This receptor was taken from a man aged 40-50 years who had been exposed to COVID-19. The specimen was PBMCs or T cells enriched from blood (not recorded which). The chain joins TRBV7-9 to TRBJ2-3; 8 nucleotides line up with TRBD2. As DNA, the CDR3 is TGTGCCAGCAGCTTTACGCGGGAGGTGGCAGATACGCAGTATTTT. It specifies CASSFTREVADTQYF. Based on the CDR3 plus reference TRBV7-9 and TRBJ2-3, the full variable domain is DTGVSQNPRHKITKRGQNVTFRCDPISEHNRLYWYRQTLGQGPEFLTYFQNEAQLEKSRLLSDRFSAERPKGSFSTLEIQRTEQGDSAMYLCASSFTREVADTQYFGPGTRLTVL.